Reported below is one T cell receptor (beta chain). The source of the sample is a study of blood T cell repertoires in COVID-19. Looking at the study overall: Samples taken during acute and convalescent COVID-19 were collected in the United States, Italy and Spain. Sources were T cells, B-cell-depleted T cells, or PBMCs; the material itself was cDNA or gDNA.

The V and J ends lost 4 bases and 0 bases, in that order; junction bases with no gene match: 8. In germline, CDR1 is MGHRA, CDR2 YSYEKL. The CDR3 totals 17 residues. As processed by the authors: Using reference gene primer amplification, nucleated cell counts were estimated. Measured with immunoSEQ multiplex PCR; TCRdb has only the in-frame clones, and not every one. V and J calls plus clone size are reproduced from that table; the DNA served to infer D and trimming. This sample has some 50,000 clones, with 90% found just once. Sequencing used peripheral blood. The chain combines TRBV4-1 with TRBJ1-1, with TRBD1 matching 10 bases. The TCR originated in a man aged 40-55 years with acute or convalescent COVID-19. CDR3 amino acids: CASSPYRDRGLNTEAFF. The CDR3 nucleotides are TGCGCCAGCAGCCCTTACCGGGACAGGGGACTGAACACTGAAGCTTTCTTT.